The entry that follows covers one TCR beta chain sequence. The entry originates in a study of blood T cell repertoires in COVID-19. CDR1 and CDR2 (germline): MNHEY, SVGAGI. The V and J ends lost 2 bases and 4 bases respectively, with 8 bases between them. The CDR3 is made up of 13 amino acids. Sequencing was performed with immunoSEQ multiplex PCR; in TCRdb, only in-frame clones are kept and a portion is missing. There are around 84,000 clones in the sample; about 80% occur only once, and approximately 5.4% lies in the top ten. Sequencing was performed on peripheral blood. The chain combines TRBV6-5 with TRBJ1-1, with D perhaps TRBD1 (5 bases). The receptor was isolated from a man aged 50 to 60 with active or convalescent COVID-19. The CDR3 is CASSYGGSTEAFF. The CDR3 DNA reads as TGTGCCAGCAGTTACGGGGGGTCCACTGAAGCTTTCTTT.